This TCR beta chain was retrieved from a study of control samples from healthy donors and cancer patients. Libraries were prepared by immunoSEQ multiplex PCR; TCRdb keeps only in-frame clonotypes and omits some of them. The repertoire holds a few hundred thousand clones, with around nine tenths as singletons. The CDR3 consists of 16 residues. The V and J ends lost 0 bases and 5 bases, in that order; junction bases with no gene match: 8. Sequenced input: PBMCs. The receptor's source is a middle-aged man with head and neck cancer. The chain couples TRBV23-1 to TRBJ1-2; 8 nucleotides match TRBD1. TRBV23-1 is designated an ORF whose function remains uncertain. Here the CDR3 DNA reads TGCGCCAGCAGTCAATCCCCCGGACAGGGAGGGTATGGCTACACCTTC. Amino acids: CASSQSPGQGGYGYTF.